The next 26 T cell receptor beta chains were all read from a single sample in a study of cytomegalovirus exposure and HLA in healthy donors. The PCR employed 60 Vbeta primers together with 13 Jbeta primers. Measured with immunoSEQ multiplex PCR; TCRdb has only the in-frame clones, and not every one. The table has roughly 100,000 clones, approximately 71% seen once; the top ten hold around 9.6%. Sequences were obtained from PBMCs. Receptors were obtained from a male donor in good health and CMV-seropositive.

The rearrangement uses TRBV5-4 and TRBJ1-1; D possibly corresponds to TRBD1 (5 bases). V lost 0 bases and J lost 6, with 12 bases in between. Germline V gene lookup returns CDR1 SGHNT and CDR2 YYREEE (reference sequence). This CDR3 spans 14 amino acids. CDR3 nucleotides: TGTGCCAGCAGCTTGGAGCTACGGGGGTCTGAAGCTTTCTTT. Translated: CASSLELRGSEAFF.

The V and J genes are TRBV28 and TRBJ1-1, with TRBD1 matching 10 bases. From germline, CDR1 is MDHEN and CDR2 SYDVKM. The CDR3 extends over 14 amino acids. With V trimmed by 5 bases and J by 7 bases, 7 bases remained unmatched. The DNA of the CDR3 is TGTGCCAGCAGTCCGGACAGGGGGGAGGGTGAAGCTTTCTTT. This codes for CASSPDRGEGEAFF.

This clone was observed a few times. This chain uses TRBV7-9 with TRBJ2-3, with D possibly being TRBD1 (6 bases). The CDR3 is 16 amino acids. Deletions cut 4 bases from V and 0 bases from J, with 14 bases between. Germline V gene sequence: CDR1 SEHNR, CDR2 FQNEAQ (reference sequence). In nucleotides, the CDR3 is TGTGCCAGCAGCTCACTGGGACATACTAGCACAGATACGCAGTATTTT. It codes for CASSSLGHTSTDTQYF. Based on the CDR3 plus reference TRBV7-9 and TRBJ2-3, the full variable domain is DTGVSQNPRHKITKRGQNVTFRCDPISEHNRLYWYRQTLGQGPEFLTYFQNEAQLEKSRLLSDRFSAERPKGSFSTLEIQRTEQGDSAMYLCASSSLGHTSTDTQYFGPGTRLTVL.

This clone was recorded a few times. The chain recombines TRBV10-3 with TRBJ2-6; TRBD1 might be the D (6 bases). The CDR3 extends over 16 amino acids. Trimming cost V 6 bases and J 0 bases, with 12 bases left between them. The V gene's germline CDR1 is ENHRY and CDR2 SYGVKD. CDR3: CAIRQGTTSGANVLTF. CDR3 DNA: TGTGCCATCAGACAGGGTACCACCTCTGGGGCCAACGTCCTGACTTTC.

The chain uses TRBV5-1 and TRBJ2-4, with 7 bases identical to TRBD1. The CDR3 sequence is 14 residues long. The V and J ends lost 3 bases and 5 bases, in that order; junction bases with no gene match: 5. The germline gives CDR1 SGHRS, CDR2 YFSETQ. CDR3 sequence: CASSSLQGENIQYF. In DNA form, the CDR3 reads TGCGCCAGCAGCTCACTTCAGGGGGAAAACATTCAGTACTTC.

This chain links TRBV28 with TRBJ2-5; 7 bases fit TRBD1. The CDR3 is made up of 14 amino acids. The V segment lost 3 bases and the J segment 1 base; nucleotides outside the gene matches: 2. Germline CDR1 MDHEN, CDR2 SYDVKM. The CDR3 region is CASSFRDSQETQYF. The CDR3 coding sequence is TGTGCCAGCAGTTTTAGGGACAGCCAAGAGACCCAGTACTTC.

The sample holds a few counts of this clone. The chain links TRBV5-1 to TRBJ2-5; 7 nucleotides line up with TRBD1. J lost 4 bases, V lost 6 bases, and 9 bases had no gene match. The length of the CDR3 is 14 residues. Germline V CDR1 and CDR2: SGHRS, YFSETQ. CDR3 protein: CASTKGSGGETQYF. Here the CDR3 DNA reads TGCGCCAGCACCAAGGGGTCAGGGGGAGAGACCCAGTACTTC.

Concerning this clone itself: Other DNA sequences within the sample encode an identical CDR3. The chain employs TRBV6-1 and TRBJ1-1; D may be TRBD1 (5 bases). Germline loops: CDR1 MNHNS, CDR2 SASEGT. The CDR3 sequence is 13 residues long. Between the trimmed V and J ends, which lost 10 bases and 3 bases, there was a span of 15 bases. The CDR3 sequence is CANSQGSDTEAFF. The DNA of the CDR3 is TGTGCCAACTCCCAGGGCAGTGACACTGAAGCTTTCTTT.

The gene calls are TRBV7-3 and TRBJ2-1; D may be TRBD2 (6 bases). CDR1 is SGHTA and CDR2 is FQGTGA in the germline V gene. V lost 0 bases, J lost 1 base, and 10 bases lay in between. The CDR3 sequence is 16 residues long. CDR3 DNA sequence: TGTGCCAGCAGCTTAACAGCACTAGCATCCTACAATGAGCAGTTCTTC. Translation: CASSLTALASYNEQFF. Looking up the rest from reference TRBV7-3 and TRBJ2-1 gives the full variable domain: GAGVSQTPSNKVTEKGKYVELRCDPISGHTALYWYRQSLGQGPEFLIYFQGTGAADDSGLPNDRFFAVRPEGSVSTLKIQRTERGDSAVYLCASSLTALASYNEQFFGPGTRLTVL.

CDR3 protein: CASSPWTGRGETQYF. CDR3 nucleotide sequence: TGTGCCAGCAGCCCATGGACAGGGAGGGGAGAGACCCAGTACTTC. V usage is TRBV7-2 and J usage is TRBJ2-5; a weak D match, TRBD1 (8 bases). Germline values: CDR1 SGHTA, CDR2 FQGNSA. The CDR3 is 15 amino acids. V was shortened by 5 bases and J by 4 bases, with 17 bases between the two germline ends. The full variable domain, in which reference TRBV7-2 and TRBJ2-5 provide the parts outside the CDR3, is GAGVSQSPSNKVTEKGKDVELRCDPISGHTALYWYRQSLGQGLEFLIYFQGNSAPDKSGLPSDRFSAERTGGSVSTLTIQRTQQEDSAVYLCASSPWTGRGETQYFGPGTRLLVL.

This clone has only a few counts. The rearrangement links TRBV27 to TRBJ1-5; D uncertain. This CDR3 region has 14 residues. Germline V gives CDR1 MNHEY, CDR2 SMNVEV (reference sequence). V shed 3 bases and J shed 1 base, with 7 bases lying between them. This CDR3 reads CASSLGVSNQPQHF. CDR3 DNA sequence: TGTGCCAGCAGTTTGGGAGTGAGCAATCAGCCCCAGCATTTT.

In regard to this clone: A read error may account for a junction end that differs from germline. In DNA form, the CDR3 reads TGTGCCATCAGCGACGAACGGGACAGGGGCTCCCACGAGCAGTACTTC. Translation: CAISDERDRGSHEQYF. The V call is TRBV10-3, the J call TRBJ2-5, with TRBD1 matching over 10 bases. The J call could be wrong; TRBJ2-7 is a better fit for the DNA end. Germline loops: CDR1 ENHRY, CDR2 SYGVKD. CDR3 length equals 16 residues.

A single count supports this clone. The chain has TRBV9 and TRBJ2-1, with D possibly matching TRBD1 (5 bases). The germline V and J ends were trimmed by 0 bases and 7 bases, with 8 bases remaining between them. Looked up from germline, CDR1 is SGDLS and CDR2 is YYNGEE. CDR3 size: 13 residues. CDR3 protein: CASSVAGLNEQFF. CDR3 nucleotide sequence: TGTGCCAGCAGCGTAGCAGGGCTGAATGAGCAGTTCTTC.

This clone was counted once. This rearrangement joins TRBV11-1 to TRBJ1-1; D gene uncertain. Between the trimmed V and J ends, which lost 1 base and 0 bases, there was a span of 12 bases. The germline gives CDR1 SGHAT, CDR2 FQDESV (reference sequence). This CDR3 has 16 amino acids. The CDR3, as DNA: TGTGCCAGCAGCTTAGAGGTTAGCGGCCTGAACACTGAAGCTTTCTTT. This sequence encodes CASSLEVSGLNTEAFF.

The V and J genes are TRBV29-1 and TRBJ2-7, with 9 bases that match TRBD1. V lost 2 bases, J lost 3 bases, and 2 bases stayed unmatched. CDR3 size: 13 residues. CDR1 and CDR2 from the germline V gene are SQVTM and ANQGSEA. The CDR3 loop is CSVEPDRGYEQYF. CDR3 nucleotide sequence: TGCAGCGTTGAACCGGACAGGGGCTACGAGCAGTACTTC.

J is TRBJ2-7 and V is TRBV5-4; TRBD2 aligns across 8 bases. This CDR3 is built from 16 residues. V lost 0 bases to trimming and J lost 1 base; unmatched junction nucleotides: 6. CDR1 SGHNT and CDR2 YYREEE come from the germline V gene (reference sequence). DNA of the CDR3: TGTGCCAGCAGCTTGGGTGCTAGCGGGCTTTCCTACGAGCAGTACTTC. It translates to CASSLGASGLSYEQYF. Full variable domain (remainder filled in from reference TRBV5-4 and TRBJ2-7): ETGVTQSPTHLIKTRGQQVTLRCSSQSGHNTVSWYQQALGQGPQFIFQYYREEENGRGNFPPRFSGLQFPNYSSELNVNALELDDSALYLCASSLGASGLSYEQYFGPGTRLTVT.

This clone was seen a single time. One end of the junction varies from germline; a read error may be responsible. V usage is TRBV30 and J usage is TRBJ2-4; 7 bases align to TRBD1. The CDR3 totals 14 residues. CDR1 is GTSNPN and CDR2 is SVGIG in the germline V gene (reference sequence). This chain's CDR3 is CAWTPQGGYNSQYF. Here the CDR3 DNA reads TGTGCCTGGACCCCACAAGGGGGCTATAACAGTCAGTACTTC.

V gene TRBV4-2 combines with J gene TRBJ2-2, with 10 bases that match TRBD2. Per the germline V gene, CDR1 is LGHNA and CDR2 is YNFKEQ. This CDR3 is built from 17 residues. Germline trimming cut 2 bases from V and 2 bases from J; bases unmatched to any gene: 5. This CDR3 is CASSQKREGSNTGELFF. CDR3 DNA: TGTGCCAGCAGCCAAAAGCGGGAGGGCTCAAACACCGGGGAGCTGTTTTTT.

This clone has a handful of counts. The gene calls are TRBV11-3 and TRBJ2-5, with D maybe TRBD1 (6 bases). Germline V lookup: CDR1 SGHNT, CDR2 YENEEA. V lost 5 bases and J lost 1, with 14 bases in between. The CDR3 consists of 15 residues. The DNA of the CDR3 is TGTGCCAGCAGCCCAGGGGTACAGGCCCAAGAGACCCAGTACTTC. Residues: CASSPGVQAQETQYF. Filled out from reference TRBV11-3 and TRBJ2-5, the complete variable domain reads EAGVVQSPRYKIIEKKQPVAFWCNPISGHNTLYWYLQNLGQGPELLIRYENEEAVDDSQLPKDRFSAERLKGVDSTLKIQPAELGDSAVYLCASSPGVQAQETQYFGPGTRLLVL.

The V call is TRBV28, the J call TRBJ1-4; TRBD1 might be the D (5 bases). CDR1 MDHEN and CDR2 SYDVKM come from the germline V gene. The V and J ends lost 7 bases and 7 bases respectively, with 13 bases between them. The CDR3 sequence is 13 residues long. CDR3 in amino acids: CASNHGGIEKLFF. The DNA of the CDR3 is TGTGCCAGCAATCATGGGGGGATTGAAAAACTGTTTTTT. The whole variable domain, filled in from reference TRBV28 and TRBJ1-4, reads DVKVTQSSRYLVKRTGEKVFLECVQDMDHENMFWYRQDPGLGLRLIYFSYDVKMKEKGDIPEGYSVSREKKERFSLILESASTNQTSMYLCASNHGGIEKLFFGSGTQLSVL.

This clone was recorded a few times. The chain uses TRBV7-3 and TRBJ1-5; 7 nucleotides align to TRBD1. The germline gives CDR1 SGHTA, CDR2 FQGTGA. The CDR3 totals 15 residues. After removal of 2 bases from V and 4 bases from J, the junction contained 5 bases not matched to a gene. This chain's CDR3 is CASSLRRGRNQPQHF. The CDR3 nucleotides read TGTGCCAGCAGCTTACGCAGGGGGAGGAATCAGCCCCAGCATTTT. Full variable domain (missing parts from reference TRBV7-3 and TRBJ1-5): GAGVSQTPSNKVTEKGKYVELRCDPISGHTALYWYRQSLGQGPEFLIYFQGTGAADDSGLPNDRFFAVRPEGSVSTLKIQRTERGDSAVYLCASSLRRGRNQPQHFGDGTRLSIL.

In this sample, this clone turned up a few times. V and J are TRBV11-2 and TRBJ2-7; 10 bases align to TRBD1. CDR1 and CDR2 (germline): SGHAT, FQNNGV. There are 15 residues in the CDR3. V gave up 5 bases and J gave up 7 bases; unmatched junction bases: 11. The CDR3 loop is CASSPDRDRGHEQYF. The CDR3 coding sequence is TGTGCCAGCAGCCCAGACCGGGACAGGGGACATGAGCAGTACTTC.

CDR3 coding DNA: TGTGCCAGCAGCGTAGTACCCGTAGCGGGAAGTACAGATACGCAGTATTTT. It encodes CASSVVPVAGSTDTQYF. The chain has TRBV9 and TRBJ2-3; TRBD2 matches at 8 bases. The germline CDR1 and CDR2 sequences are SGDLS and YYNGEE. CDR3 length equals 17 residues. Losses at the gene ends were 0 bases for V and 3 bases for J; bases not matched to a gene: 9.

The gene calls are TRBV10-3 and TRBJ2-6; 7 nucleotides match TRBD1. Per the germline V gene, CDR1 is ENHRY and CDR2 is SYGVKD. Trimming at V came to 4 bases and at J to 4 bases, leaving 4 bases not matched to a gene. The CDR3 spans 15 residues. The CDR3 nucleotides are TGTGCCATCAGTGCCACAGGGGCCGGGGCCAACGTCCTGACTTTC. It is translated as CAISATGAGANVLTF.

This chain joins TRBV27 and TRBJ2-7; D is possibly TRBD2 (6 bases). V lost 6 bases and J 2 bases, leaving 14 bases between the germline ends. In germline, CDR1 is MNHEY, CDR2 SMNVEV (reference sequence). This CDR3 spans 14 amino acids. In DNA form, the CDR3 reads TGTGCCAGCAGCCGTCGGGACTCCCCCTACGAGCAGTACTTC. Encoded protein: CASSRRDSPYEQYF.

The CDR3 spells CASSRTGTSAYNEQFF. CDR3 sequence (DNA): TGTGCCAGCAGCAGAACCGGGACTAGCGCCTACAATGAGCAGTTCTTC. V is TRBV5-6 and J is TRBJ2-1; 10 bases align to TRBD2. There are 16 residues in the CDR3. Per germline, CDR1 SGHDT and CDR2 YYEEEE. Trimming at V came to 4 bases and at J to 2 bases, leaving 6 bases not matched to a gene.